The 25 T cell receptor beta chains in this list originate from one sample, sequenced in a study of low-dose radiotherapy and immunotherapy resistance in tumors. First-strand cDNA relied on TRAV- and TRBV-specific primers spanning alpha and beta chains. A roughly 22-cycle PCR with a constant-region primer and V-primer adapter amplified TCRs. In TCRdb, the reads were re-called with MiXCR into one record per CDR3 protein. The sample yields approximately 45,000 distinct CDR3 sequences, about 25% seen once. Regarding time point: after trial treatment. Indicated treatment: LDRT plus nivolumab, ipilimumab, low-dose cyclophosphamide and aspirin (RACIN trial). The sample consisted of PBMCs, taken after low-dose radiotherapy plus immunotherapy. All receptors come from a male donor with prostate cancer.

Worth noting for this clonotype: Since a far larger clone is one base different, this is likely a read error. The chain employs TRBV28 and TRBJ2-1; D not resolved. V dropped 6 bases and J dropped 10 bases, with 13 bases sitting between them. Germline CDR1 is MDHEN and CDR2 is SYDVKM. CDR3 length equals 12 residues. The CDR3 DNA follows: TGTGCCAGCAGCCAGGACGCCTACGAGCAGTTCTTC. Translation: CASSQDAYEQFF.

This clonotype was found many times. V gene TRBV30 combines with J gene TRBJ1-1; D might be TRBD1 (5 bases). This CDR3 region has 13 residues. Germline assignment: CDR1 GTSNPN and CDR2 SVGIG (reference sequence). V lost 2 bases and J lost 5, with 12 bases in between. The CDR3 DNA reads TGTGCCTGGAGTAATGGTGGGGGGACTGAAGCTTTCTTT. Translated, it gives CAWSNGGGTEAFF.

The rearrangement joins TRBV9 to TRBJ2-5, with a possible D match to TRBD1 (6 bases). Looked up from germline, CDR1 is SGDLS and CDR2 is YYNGEE. The CDR3 is 16 residues long. Deletions cut 4 bases from V and 5 bases from J, with 21 bases between. CDR3 DNA: TGTGCCAGCAGCTCTTCCGCCGGGACACAAGAGGAGACCCAGTACTTC. This encodes CASSSSAGTQEETQYF.

This clonotype was counted at least ten times. This rearrangement joins TRBV5-1 to TRBJ2-3, with TRBD2 identical over 10 bases. CDR1 SGHRS and CDR2 YFSETQ come from the germline V gene. This CDR3 comprises 14 residues. V lost 5 bases to trimming and J lost 4 bases; unmatched junction nucleotides: 4. CDR3 protein: CASRQREGADTQYF. Written as DNA, the CDR3 is TGCGCCAGCAGGCAGCGGGAGGGAGCAGATACGCAGTATTTT.

This clonotype has at least ten counts. This rearrangement joins TRBV5-1 to TRBJ1-2; D possibly corresponds to TRBD1 (6 bases). Deletions cut 0 bases from V and 3 bases from J, with 12 bases between. The CDR3 sequence is 15 residues long. Germline values: CDR1 SGHRS, CDR2 YFSETQ. The CDR3 loop is CASSLETGGDYGYTF. In nucleotides, the CDR3 is TGCGCCAGCAGCTTGGAGACAGGAGGGGACTATGGCTACACCTTC.

V and J are TRBV3-1 and TRBJ1-4, with D unclear. Between the trimmed V and J ends, which lost 4 bases and 8 bases, there was a span of 17 bases. The germline CDR1 and CDR2 sequences are LGHDT and YNNKEL (reference sequence). This CDR3 is 15 amino acids long. The CDR3 loop reads CASSPGRGFLEKLFF. CDR3 bases: TGTGCCAGCAGCCCAGGACGTGGCTTTTTGGAAAAACTGTTTTTT.

CDR3 nucleotide sequence: TGTGCCAGCAGATCGGGTGGGGGCCCAGGGCAGCCCCAGCATTTT. This codes for CASRSGGGPGQPQHF. The chain uses TRBV28 and TRBJ1-5; perhaps TRBD1 as D (6 bases). The CDR3 contains 15 residues. The V and J ends lost 6 bases and 7 bases respectively, with 19 bases between them. Germline assignment: CDR1 MDHEN and CDR2 SYDVKM.

A note on this clonotype: A far larger clone is just one base off, so this is likely a read error. The chain has TRBV12-3 or TRBV12-4 and TRBJ2-5, with D possibly being TRBD2 (5 bases). The CDR3 extends over 14 amino acids. The CDR3 sequence is CASSLAQSQETHYF. The CDR3 DNA reads TGTGCCAGCAGCTTAGCGCAGAGTCAAGAGACCCACTACTTC.

This clonotype has a count of ten or more. The rearrangement uses TRBV27 and TRBJ2-2; TRBD2 is a possible D gene (6 bases). This CDR3 is built from 13 residues. With 3 bases removed from V and 6 bases from J, the gap between germline ends came to 8 bases. Germline-derived CDR1 and CDR2 are MNHEY and SMNVEV (reference sequence). As DNA, the CDR3 is TGTGCCAGCAGTTTCGGAGGGGCCGGGGAGCTGTTTTTT. This codes for CASSFGGAGELFF.

This chain connects TRBV28 to TRBJ1-3; D might be TRBD1 (6 bases). The CDR3 is 13 residues long. Trimming left V 8 bases short and J 0 bases short, with 8 bases between. In germline, CDR1 is MDHEN, CDR2 SYDVKM. The CDR3 protein is CASWDTSGNTIYF. The DNA of the CDR3 is TGTGCCAGCTGGGACACCTCTGGAAACACCATATATTTT.

This chain uses TRBV5-4 with TRBJ2-1, with unresolved D. Looked up from germline, CDR1 is SGHNT and CDR2 is YYREEE (reference sequence). CDR3 length equals 11 residues. The V end was cut by 7 bases, the J end by 7 bases, with 9 bases between. Here the CDR3 reads CASRRENEQFF. CDR3 in DNA: TGTGCCAGCCGGAGAGAGAATGAGCAGTTCTTC.

This clonotype was observed many times. The rearrangement links TRBV18 to TRBJ1-3; D may be TRBD1 (6 bases). V was trimmed by 3 bases and J by 2 bases, leaving 11 bases between them. The CDR3 runs 15 residues. Germline V gene sequence: CDR1 KGHSH, CDR2 LQKENI. As DNA, the CDR3 is TGTGCCAGCTCACCGCTGGACAGAGCTGGAAACACCATATATTTT. Amino acids: CASSPLDRAGNTIYF.

By proportion, this clonotype is medium-sized. Germline is not matched at one junction end, which may reflect a read error. The chain links TRBV6-2 or TRBV6-3 to TRBJ2-6; D ambiguous. In germline, CDR1 is MNHEY, CDR2 SVGEGT. The CDR3 contains 11 residues. CDR3 sequence: CASSEANVLTF. The CDR3 DNA follows: TGCGCCAGCAGTGAGGCCAACGTCCTGACTTTC.

The CDR3 DNA follows: TGTGCCACCTCTACCGTGGGGGGCTTGGCCTACAATGAGCAGTTCTTC. Encoded protein: CATSTVGGLAYNEQFF. The chain recombines TRBV14 with TRBJ2-1; perhaps D is TRBD1 or TRBD2 (6 bases each). V was cut by 10 bases and J by 2 bases, with 21 bases left in between. The CDR3 spans 16 residues. Per the germline V gene, CDR1 is SGHDN and CDR2 is FVKESK.

The J gene is TRBJ1-5, the V gene TRBV5-1; no definite D call. CDR3 length: 15 residues. Germline CDR1 reads SGHRS; CDR2 reads YFSETQ. Trimming shortened V by 1 base and J by 0 bases, and 8 bases separated the two germline ends. The CDR3 bases are TGCGCCAGCAGCTTGCACGGGGATAGCAATCAGCCCCAGCATTTT. Translating gives CASSLHGDSNQPQHF.

The chain combines TRBV7-9 with TRBJ2-3; D is tentatively TRBD1 or TRBD2 (5 bases each). The DNA matches TRBJ2-5 better at its end, which makes the J call doubtful. This CDR3 region has 14 residues. Germline lookup yields CDR1 SEHNR and CDR2 FQNEAQ (reference sequence). The CDR3 DNA is TGTGCCAGCAGCTTTGGGACCGAGCGGGAGACCCAGTACTTC. Residues: CASSFGTERETQYF.

This clonotype was counted at least ten times. V is TRBV9 and J is TRBJ2-2; 7 bases are shared with TRBD1. The CDR3 totals 15 residues. V dropped 0 bases and J dropped 6; count of bases not matched to a gene: 5. Germline lookup yields CDR1 SGDLS and CDR2 YYNGEE. CDR3 protein: CASSVVWQGAGELFF. DNA of the CDR3: TGTGCCAGCAGCGTAGTATGGCAGGGGGCCGGGGAGCTGTTTTTT.

The table lists this clonotype with a few counts. This chain uses TRBV3-1 with TRBJ2-1; 10 bases agree with TRBD2. The germline V gene encodes CDR1 LGHDT and CDR2 YNNKEL (reference sequence). The trim removed 3 bases at V and 5 bases at J, leaving 13 bases unmatched. The CDR3 length is 18 residues. CDR3: CASSHTRSRTSGNNEQFF. The CDR3 coding sequence is TGTGCCAGCAGCCACACTAGGTCCCGGACTAGCGGAAACAATGAGCAGTTCTTC.

This clonotype has at least ten counts. The V and J genes are TRBV28 and TRBJ1-1; no firm D call. V gave up 2 bases and J gave up 11 bases, with 12 bases separating them. CDR3 length: 12 amino acids. Per the germline V gene, CDR1 is MDHEN and CDR2 is SYDVKM. CDR3 sequence: CASSLNIMVAFF. Written as DNA, the CDR3 is TGTGCCAGCAGTTTAAATATTATGGTGGCTTTCTTT.

This clonotype was picked up many times. The V call is TRBV10-1, the J call TRBJ1-5; the D is unclear. The germline V gene has CDR1 WNHNN and CDR2 SYGVQD (reference sequence). This CDR3 contains 13 residues. V was pared by 2 bases and J by 0 bases, with 2 bases between. CDR3 residues: CASSENSNQPQHF. Here the CDR3 DNA reads TGCGCCAGCAGTGAGAATAGCAATCAGCCCCAGCATTTT.

This clonotype was counted at least ten times. The rearrangement uses TRBV11-1 and TRBJ2-5, with D perhaps given as TRBD1 or TRBD2 (5 bases each). Trimming took off 3 bases at V and 0 bases at J, with 14 bases between the two ends. The CDR3 runs to 16 residues. Germline V lookup: CDR1 SGHAT, CDR2 FQDESV (reference sequence). CDR3 bases: TGTGCCAGCAGCTTTCCGGGACCGTCGTACCAAGAGACCCAGTACTTC. This encodes CASSFPGPSYQETQYF.

This clonotype was detected ten times or more. This sequence joins TRBV14 and TRBJ2-3; D not resolved. This CDR3 is 13 amino acids long. Trimming took 1 base from V and 6 from J, leaving 8 bases between them. Germline-derived CDR1 and CDR2 are SGHDN and FVKESK. In nucleotides, the CDR3 is TGTGCCAGCAGCCAAGCTTTGTTGGATACGCAGTATTTT. Translating it yields CASSQALLDTQYF.

This clonotype rates as medium-sized (0.01 to 0.1%). The V call is TRBV28, the J call TRBJ1-1; D possibly corresponds to TRBD1 (6 bases). Germline V gene sequence: CDR1 MDHEN, CDR2 SYDVKM. The CDR3 sequence is 11 residues long. V lost 6 bases, J lost 6 bases, and 8 bases lay in between. This CDR3 is CASRGGPEAFF. CDR3 DNA sequence: TGTGCCAGCAGGGGGGGGCCTGAAGCTTTCTTT.

This clonotype has ten or more counts. The V call is TRBV28, the J call TRBJ2-7; TRBD2 is a possible D gene (6 bases). V shed 3 bases and J shed 5 bases, with 14 bases lying between them. Germline CDR1 reads MDHEN; CDR2 reads SYDVKM. The length of the CDR3 is 14 residues. CDR3: CASSFGGRHHEQYF. DNA for the CDR3: TGTGCCAGCAGTTTTGGAGGGAGACACCACGAGCAGTACTTC.

This clonotype appeared many times. The chain uses TRBV3-1 and TRBJ1-5; D ambiguous. This CDR3 is built from 14 residues. Looked up from germline, CDR1 is LGHDT and CDR2 is YNNKEL (reference sequence). Trimming cost V 6 bases and J 2 bases, with 11 bases left between them. The chain's CDR3 is CASSARRGNQPQHF. The CDR3 region has the DNA TGTGCCAGCAGTGCCCGACGGGGCAATCAGCCCCAGCATTTT. Supplemented by reference TRBV3-1 and TRBJ1-5, the full variable domain reads DTAVSQTPKYLVTQMGNDKSIKCEQNLGHDTMYWYKQDSKKFLKIMFSYNNKELIINETVPNRFSPKSPDKAHLNLHINSLELGDSAVYFCASSARRGNQPQHFGDGTRLSIL.